Described below is a single T cell receptor beta chain sequence and its context. Its matching antigen is unknown. The source of the sample is a study of identifying expanded T cells in peripheral blood. General observations from the study: Two-week clone count variance significantly increased as total template count grew. Over approximately two and four weeks, about 16.4 and 19 clones changed, versus roughly 1.2 between replicates.

Data came from immunoSEQ multiplex PCR; TCRdb stores just in-frame clones and leaves some out. The repertoire has about 130,000 clones, 80% to 90% of them found once; the top ten carry 7% to 10%. V lost 3 bases to trimming and J lost 5 bases; unmatched junction nucleotides: 9. The germline gives CDR1 MNHNS, CDR2 SASEGT. The CDR3 runs 16 residues. During the collection period, no donor immune events like infections were recorded. Material for sequencing was blood. V is TRBV6-1 and J is TRBJ2-5; 10 nucleotides match TRBD2. This TCR came from a person aged 18 to 75 in good health. The CDR3 DNA reads as TGTGCCAGCAGTGAGAGGGCTAGCGGGAGTCGGGAGACCCAGTACTTC. This sequence encodes CASSERASGSRETQYF.